This T cell receptor (beta chain) derives from a study of identifying expanded T cells in peripheral blood. This clone was found a few times. Trimming stripped 4 bases from V and 0 bases from J, with 11 bases between. The CDR3 has 15 amino acids. Germline assignment: CDR1 SGHRS and CDR2 YFSETQ. Healthy donors had no documented immune events, such as infections, while sampled. Sequencing was performed with immunoSEQ multiplex PCR; in TCRdb, only in-frame clones are kept and a portion is missing. The sample includes under 90,000 clones, about 88% seen only once; the top ten take 2.8%. This chain links TRBV5-1 with TRBJ2-1; tentative D call: TRBD2 (5 bases). The TCR sequence derives from a person between 18 and 70 years old in good health. The sample was blood. CDR3 protein: CASSPGLRSYNEQFF. As DNA, the CDR3 is TGCGCCAGCAGCCCCGGACTGCGCTCCTACAATGAGCAGTTCTTC.